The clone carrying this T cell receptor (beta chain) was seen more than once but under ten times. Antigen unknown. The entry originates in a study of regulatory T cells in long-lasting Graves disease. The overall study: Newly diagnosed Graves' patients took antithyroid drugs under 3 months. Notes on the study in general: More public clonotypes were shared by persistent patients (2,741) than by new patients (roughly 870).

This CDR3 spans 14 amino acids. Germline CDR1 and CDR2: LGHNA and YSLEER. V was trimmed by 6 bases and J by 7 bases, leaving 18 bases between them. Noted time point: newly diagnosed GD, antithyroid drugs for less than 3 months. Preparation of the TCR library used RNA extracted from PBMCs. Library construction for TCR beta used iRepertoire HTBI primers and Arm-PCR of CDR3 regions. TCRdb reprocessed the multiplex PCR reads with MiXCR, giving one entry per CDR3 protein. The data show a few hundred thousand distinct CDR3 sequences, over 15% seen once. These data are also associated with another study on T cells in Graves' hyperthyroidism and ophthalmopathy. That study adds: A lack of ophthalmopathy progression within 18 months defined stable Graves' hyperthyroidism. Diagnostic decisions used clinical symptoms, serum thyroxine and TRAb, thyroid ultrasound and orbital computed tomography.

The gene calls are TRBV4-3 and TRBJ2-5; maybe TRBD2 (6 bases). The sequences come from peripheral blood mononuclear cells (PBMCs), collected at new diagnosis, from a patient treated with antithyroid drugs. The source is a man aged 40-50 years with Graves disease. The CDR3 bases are TGCGCCAGCAGTCGAGCCGCTGAGGGAGGGACCCAGTACTTC. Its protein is CASSRAAEGGTQYF.